Presented here are 6 T cell receptor beta chains from one specimen sequenced in a study of T cell repertoires in cytomegalovirus infection. One entry per CDR3 protein results from TCRdb running MiXCR on the reads. The repertoire holds about 360,000 distinct CDR3 sequences, about a sixth seen once, with under 9% in the top ten. The specimen was PBMCs. These receptors originate from a human donor in good health (CMV status not recorded). Some clones in this sample may be carry-over from other donors' samples.

This clonotype was recorded many times. The chain joins TRBV28 to TRBJ1-2; maybe TRBD1 (6 bases). V was clipped by 2 bases and J by 12 bases, with 16 bases between them. This CDR3 is built from 13 residues. The germline V gene has CDR1 MDHEN and CDR2 SYDVKM. The DNA for the CDR3 is TGTGCCAGCAGTTTAGGGCAGGGGTTTAAAAACACCTTC. The encoded protein is CASSLGQGFKNTF.

The table lists this clonotype with many counts. This chain joins TRBV7-2 and TRBJ1-3; D gene uncertain. V lost 8 bases to trimming and J lost 4 bases, with 15 bases between them. The CDR3 is made up of 14 amino acids. CDR1 is SGHTA and CDR2 is FQGNSA in the germline V gene. CDR3 loop: CASLQVGDGNTIYF. The CDR3 DNA reads as TGTGCCAGCCTTCAGGTGGGAGACGGAAACACCATATATTTT.

The chain uses TRBV6-5 and TRBJ2-6; possible D gene TRBD1, 5 bases. V was pared by 0 bases and J by 3 bases, with 12 bases between. The germline V gene has CDR1 MNHEY and CDR2 SVGAGI. The length of the CDR3 is 17 residues. The CDR3 DNA reads TGTGCCAGCAGTTACTCCTTACGACAGAGTGGGGCCAACGTCCTGACTTTC. As protein: CASSYSLRQSGANVLTF.

The chain couples TRBV10-2 to TRBJ2-7; D remains ambiguous. V shed 8 bases and J shed 0 bases, with 14 bases lying between them. The CDR3 extends over 14 amino acids. CDR1 is WSHSY, CDR2 SAAADI, per germline. As DNA, the CDR3 is TGCGCCAGCCAGAGGTCGGAGAGCTCCTACGAGCAGTACTTC. Translation gives CASQRSESSYEQYF.

This clonotype has more than one count but fewer than ten. The chain employs TRBV6-2 or TRBV6-3 and TRBJ1-2; D gene ambiguous. V dropped 0 bases and J dropped 8 bases, with 28 bases sitting between them. The CDR3 extends over 19 amino acids. From germline, CDR1 is MNHEY and CDR2 SVGEGT. CDR3 residues: CASSYSASSGLGVRYGYTF. The CDR3 bases are TGTGCCAGCAGTTACTCCGCCTCGTCAGGACTTGGGGTTAGATACGGCTACACCTTC.

The V and J genes are TRBV7-9 and TRBJ1-1; D not certain. V was clipped by 2 bases and J by 5 bases, with 9 bases between them. The germline CDR1 and CDR2 sequences are SEHNR and FQNEAQ (reference sequence). The CDR3 covers 13 residues. Here the CDR3 DNA reads TGTGCCAGCAGCTTATCTTTGGGTACTGAAGCTTTCTTT. Protein: CASSLSLGTEAFF.